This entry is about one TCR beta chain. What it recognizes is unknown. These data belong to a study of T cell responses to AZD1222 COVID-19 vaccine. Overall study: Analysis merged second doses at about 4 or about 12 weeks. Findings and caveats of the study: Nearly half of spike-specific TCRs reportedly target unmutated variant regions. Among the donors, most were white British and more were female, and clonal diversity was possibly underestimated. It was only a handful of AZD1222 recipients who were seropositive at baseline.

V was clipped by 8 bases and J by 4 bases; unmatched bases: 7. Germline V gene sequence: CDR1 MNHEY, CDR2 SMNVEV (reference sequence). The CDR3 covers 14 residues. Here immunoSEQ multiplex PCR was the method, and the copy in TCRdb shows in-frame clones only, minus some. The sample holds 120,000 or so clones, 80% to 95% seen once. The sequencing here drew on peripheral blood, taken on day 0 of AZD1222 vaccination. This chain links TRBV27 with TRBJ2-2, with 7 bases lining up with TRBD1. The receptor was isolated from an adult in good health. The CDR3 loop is CASRYGQVTGELFF. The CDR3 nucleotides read TGTGCCAGCCGCTATGGACAGGTCACCGGGGAGCTGTTTTTT.